The rows below give T cell receptor beta chains drawn from one sample of a study of cytomegalovirus exposure and HLA in healthy donors. TCRdb keeps only in-frame clones here, not all; method: immunoSEQ multiplex PCR. This table has around 100,000 clones, over 60% appearing once. The sequenced sample was PBMCs. All receptors derive from a man between 25 and 39 years old in good health and CMV-seropositive. The CDR3 runs from the conserved cysteine through the conserved F or W. The D gene is left open where the match is weak. Where a row states a size, it is once, few, many or the class of an expanded clone; other rows omit it.

j_gene | v_gene | d_gene | abundance | CDR3aa | CDR3nt
TRBJ2-7 | TRBV4-2 | - | - | CASSRDLGVSYRGGEQYF | TGTGCCAGCAGCCGGGACTTAGGGGTTTCCTACAGGGGAGGTGAGCAGTACTTC
TRBJ2-2 | TRBV7-9 | TRBD1 | - | CASSKPGQRNTGELFF | TGTGCCAGCAGTAAGCCGGGACAGAGGAACACCGGGGAGCTGTTTTTT
TRBJ1-3 | TRBV5-4 | TRBD1 | - | CANYNAEGAAGNTIYF | TGTGCCAACTATAACGCTGAGGGGGCCGCTGGAAACACCATATATTTT
TRBJ2-5 | TRBV27 | TRBD1 | - | CVVQGPETQYF | TGTGTCGTACAGGGGCCAGAGACCCAGTACTTC
TRBJ2-7 | TRBV30 | TRBD1 | - | CAWSEGTVSF | TGTGCCTGGAGTGAGGGGACAGTATCCTTC
TRBJ2-3 | TRBV10-3 | TRBD1 | - | CAISDGQDTDTQYF | TGTGCCATCAGTGACGGACAGGACACAGATACGCAGTATTTT
TRBJ2-5 | TRBV6-6 | TRBD2 | - | CASSYWTSGAEETQYF | TGTGCCAGCAGTTATTGGACTAGCGGGGCCGAAGAGACCCAGTACTTC
TRBJ1-1 | TRBV23-1 | - | - | CASSHRGLNTEAFF | TGCGCCAGCAGTCACAGGGGTTTGAACACTGAAGCTTTCTTT
TRBJ2-7 | TRBV9 | - | - | CASSVTGGVDEQCF | TGTGCCAGCAGCGTGACGGGTGGAGTAGACGAGCAGTGCTTC
TRBJ1-5 | TRBV18 | - | - | CASSPREGSGNQPQHF | TGTGCCAGCTCACCACGGGAGGGTAGTGGCAATCAGCCCCAGCATTTT
TRBJ1-4 | TRBV4-3 | - | - | CASSQDRLTNEKLFF | TGCGCCAGCAGCCAAGACCGACTAACTAATGAAAAACTGTTTTTT
TRBJ2-2 | TRBV5-6 | - | - | CASSLQYTGELFF | TGTGCCAGCAGCTTACAGTACACCGGGGAGCTGTTTTTT
TRBJ1-3 | TRBV4-1 | - | few | CASSQVLPGRGNTIYF | TGCGCCAGCAGCCAAGTACTCCCGGGGAGGGGAAACACCATATATTTT
TRBJ2-3 | TRBV9 | TRBD1 | - | CASSVAGQGVRTDTQYF | TGTGCCAGCAGCGTAGCCGGACAGGGGGTAAGGACAGATACGCAGTATTTT
TRBJ1-3 | TRBV2 | TRBD1 | few | CASTDTGAPGNTIYF | TGTGCCAGCACCGATACAGGGGCCCCTGGAAACACCATATATTTT
TRBJ1-4 | TRBV28 | - | - | CASSLGGRADEKLFF | TGTGCCAGCAGTTTGGGCGGCAGGGCAGACGAAAAACTGTTTTTT
TRBJ2-7 | TRBV5-4 | TRBD2 | few | CASSSSTSAYEQYF | TGTGCCAGCAGCTCTTCGACTAGCGCCTACGAGCAGTACTTC
TRBJ2-1 | TRBV6-4 | TRBD1 | - | CASSDYDRGNEQFF | TGTGCCAGCAGTGACTATGACAGGGGCAATGAGCAGTTCTTC
TRBJ1-1 | TRBV10-1 | - | - | CASSESSLPGDTEAFF | TGCGCCAGCAGTGAGTCTTCTCTGCCCGGGGACACTGAAGCTTTCTTT
TRBJ2-5 | TRBV7-9 | - | - | CASSLGSGDEETQYF | TGTGCCAGCAGCTTAGGTTCAGGGGATGAAGAGACCCAGTACTTC
TRBJ1-2 | TRBV2 | TRBD1 | - | CARETGGADYGYTF | TGTGCCAGAGAAACAGGGGGCGCCGACTATGGCTACACCTTC
TRBJ2-1 | TRBV9 | - | - | CASSVDPSRNNEQFF | TGTGCCAGCAGCGTAGACCCTAGCCGCAACAATGAGCAGTTCTTC
TRBJ1-1 | TRBV7-2 | - | - | CASSLEYFGNTEAFF | TGTGCCAGCAGCTTAGAGTATTTCGGGAACACTGAAGCTTTCTTT
TRBJ1-1 | TRBV6-5 | - | - | CASSYSTGVGTEAFF | TGTGCCAGCAGTTACTCGACTGGCGTCGGGACTGAAGCTTTCTTT
TRBJ2-7 | TRBV11-2 | - | - | CASSLEGTATWRGEQYF | TGTGCCAGCAGCTTAGAAGGGACCGCCACTTGGAGGGGCGAGCAGTACTTC
TRBJ1-2 | TRBV27 | - | - | CASSLSRGARGYTF | TGTGCCAGCAGTTTATCGCGGGGGGCGCGTGGCTACACCTTC
TRBJ1-6 | TRBV6-1 | - | few | CASTMSYNSPLHF | TGTGCCAGCACTATGTCCTATAATTCACCCCTCCACTTT
TRBJ1-5 | TRBV28 | TRBD1 | - | CASRPTGDRYSNQPQHF | TGTGCCAGCAGACCAACAGGGGATCGATATAGCAATCAGCCCCAGCATTTT
TRBJ2-1 | TRBV7-9 | TRBD2 | few | CASRAIGTSGGPKYNEQFF | TGTGCCAGCCGGGCCATAGGGACTAGCGGGGGGCCAAAGTACAATGAGCAGTTCTTC
TRBJ1-2 | TRBV7-2 | TRBD1 | - | CASSLGTGQAYGYTF | TGTGCCAGCAGCTTAGGAACCGGACAGGCCTATGGCTACACCTTC